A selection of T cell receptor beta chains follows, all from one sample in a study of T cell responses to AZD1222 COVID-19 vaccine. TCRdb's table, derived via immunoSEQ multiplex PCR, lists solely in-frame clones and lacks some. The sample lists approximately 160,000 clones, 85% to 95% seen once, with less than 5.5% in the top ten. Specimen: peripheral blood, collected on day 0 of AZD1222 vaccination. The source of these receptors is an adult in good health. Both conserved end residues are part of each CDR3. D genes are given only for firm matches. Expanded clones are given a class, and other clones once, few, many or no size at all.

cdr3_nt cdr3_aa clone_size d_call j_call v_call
TGTGCCAGTAGTATGAGTCCCTACAGGCAAGATAGCAATCAGCCCCAGCATTTT CASSMSPYRQDSNQPQHF - - TRBJ1-5 TRBV19
TGTGCCAGCAGCCCGCGGAAAGGGCATGGGGCTGAGAGTGAAAAACTGTTTTTT CASSPRKGHGAESEKLFF once - TRBJ1-4 TRBV7-9
TGTGCCATCATGGGACTAGCGGGATACGAGCAGTACTTC CAIMGLAGYEQYF - TRBD2 TRBJ2-7 TRBV10-3
TGCGCCAGCAGCTTCGGATGGGGTTACGAGCAGTACTTC CASSFGWGYEQYF - - TRBJ2-7 TRBV5-1
TGTGCCAGCTGCCCCTCCACGGGAAACACCATATATTTT CASCPSTGNTIYF - - TRBJ1-3 TRBV6-5
TGTGCCAGCAGCTCCTCACCTATTTACAGGGACTCTGGAAACACCATATATTTT CASSSSPIYRDSGNTIYF - - TRBJ1-3 TRBV7-3
TGTGCCAGCAGTTTTTCGACCAACCGTTTGGAGACCCAGTACTTC CASSFSTNRLETQYF - - TRBJ2-5 TRBV28
TGTGCCAGCAGCACCTTAGCGGGTCTTTTATACGAGCAGTACTTC CASSTLAGLLYEQYF - TRBD2 TRBJ2-7 TRBV14
TGTGCCAGCAGTTACGGGACTAGCGGGGGAAATGAGCAGTTCTTC CASSYGTSGGNEQFF - TRBD2 TRBJ2-1 TRBV6-2/TRBV6-3
TGTGCCAGCTCACCTGGACCGACCGGGTCCACTGAAGCTTTCTTT CASSPGPTGSTEAFF - - TRBJ1-1 TRBV18
TGTGCCAGCAGCTTAGTATTGTTAGTACAATCAGATACGCAGTATTTT CASSLVLLVQSDTQYF - - TRBJ2-3 TRBV11-2
TGCAGTGCTGGTAGGGGTGGCTACACCTTC CSAGRGGYTF - - TRBJ1-2 TRBV20-1
TGTGCCAGCAGTTTTGGGGGATTGGAGACCCAGTACTTC CASSFGGLETQYF - - TRBJ2-5 TRBV28
TGTGCCAGCTCACCTGACAGGGTCACTGAAGCTTTCTTT CASSPDRVTEAFF few TRBD1 TRBJ1-1 TRBV18
TGTGCCAGCAGTTCTACAGGGATATCCCTACTCGAGCAGTACTTC CASSSTGISLLEQYF - - TRBJ2-7 TRBV28
TGTGCCAGTAGTCGGACAGGGGAGGTCAATCAGCCCCAGCATTTT CASSRTGEVNQPQHF - TRBD1 TRBJ1-5 TRBV19
TGTGCCAGCAGCCAAGTAGGGCAGGGGGACAAAAACATTCAGTACTTC CASSQVGQGDKNIQYF - TRBD1 TRBJ2-4 TRBV3-1/TRBV3-2
TGTGCCAGCAGTTTAGGGATCCGAGAGCAGTACTTC CASSLGIREQYF - - TRBJ2-7 TRBV12-3/TRBV12-4
TGTGCCAGCAGCCTGAGAGGGACTAGCGTGGAGACCCAGTACTTC CASSLRGTSVETQYF - TRBD2 TRBJ2-5 TRBV5-4
TGTGCCATCAGTGAGTCAGGCGGGAGATACGAGCAGTACTTC CAISESGGRYEQYF - TRBD2 TRBJ2-7 TRBV10-3
TGCGCCAGCAGCCGAGTGGGACTCGGCGAGCAGTACTTC CASSRVGLGEQYF - - TRBJ2-7 TRBV4-1
TGTGCCAGCAGCTTGTACAGCTATGGCTACACCTTC CASSLYSYGYTF - - TRBJ1-2 TRBV5-8
TGTGCCAGCCGAGGGGGGGGAGCCAACTATGGCTACACCTTC CASRGGGANYGYTF - - TRBJ1-2 TRBV28